This T cell receptor (beta chain) was identified during a study of cytomegalovirus exposure and HLA in healthy donors (TCRdb year 2017). In the study overall: An earlier analysis of several hundred of the donors reported 276 Gb of sequence data and 95 million to 130 million unique TCR beta sequences obtained from some 200 million T cells. Approximately 300 gigabases of sequencing data and roughly 81 million unique TCR sequences made up an early release that covered around 640 HLA-typed donors. Of the 300 to 500 genotyped donors, 81% were placed in the genetic ancestry cluster associated with self-reported Caucasian donors. The aim of the study was to test whether cataloging public T cell receptors could identify signatures of past pathogen exposure. The study profiled the T cell repertoires of about 720 subjects by immunosequencing and related them to cytomegalovirus serostatus. Along with the 666-subject first cohort, a separate validation cohort of over 90 different subjects was used. High-throughput TCR immunosequencing, statistical association of individual TCRs with disease status, and machine learning were combined to predict cytomegalovirus infection status. To study patterns of TCR occurrence, a later analysis re-analyzed previously published TCR beta repertoires from around 660 donors and added high-resolution HLA genotyping. In the later analysis, no new phenotypic data were used to find candidate immune exposures; instead, reliance was placed on TCR beta sequences and their occurrence across donors. In an earlier analysis of more than 550 of the donors, high-throughput TCR beta sequencing was used to judge whether each TCR beta V gene segment behaved as functional or pseudogenic. Donor age, sex, ethnicity and CMV serostatus were collected together with the repertoire data. In a later genetic analysis, genome-wide SNP genotypes for about three fifths of the 666 donors were used, and that subset was treated as a discovery cohort. Every discovery cohort repertoire had been produced on one sequencing platform. Both class I and class II loci were covered by HLA typing, at four-digit resolution. The number of typed donors differed by locus: about 620-640 for A, B, C, DRB1 and DQB1; roughly 510 for DQA1; around 610 for DPA1; and some 470 for DPB1. Four or five DR-DQ haplotypes were handled as single units for association and clustering because linkage in the cohort was strong. Among roughly 400 genotyped donors of the cohort, an average of approximately 240,000 unique TCR beta nucleotide sequences was sequenced per donor, of which about 18% were non-productive.

Results and caveats for the whole study, not just this receptor: Immune exposure information for the cohort was limited to CMV serostatus. In a later analysis, TCR association rates were found to vary across HLA loci, with the most associated TCRs seen for DRB1 alleles and the fewest for HLA-C alleles. V-gene and J-gene trimming of TCR beta chains was associated with a missense DCLRE1C variant in a later genetic analysis, and the association was replicated in an independent cohort. In an earlier analysis of some 500 of the donors, most TCR beta V segments appeared in productive rearrangements about 87% or about 30% of the time, broadly matching IMGT annotations. While some public TCRs were present in many individuals, most TCR sequences turned up only very rarely across donors. Linkage disequilibrium might explain the correlated functional status among segregating V segments, but an unknown experimental factor could not be excluded. Because HLA typing was missing for some donors at each locus, association tests included only the typed subset. In a later analysis, HLA-associated TCR beta chains were found to be more clonally expanded and to have lower generation probabilities than equally common non-associated chains. A cluster of highly shared sequence variants was judged likely to be a technical artifact of the sequencing pipeline. Sequencing depth was assumed to be roughly uniform across donors in the presence/absence analyses, though that assumption may not hold. Some IMGT-functional V segments, including TRBV6-2 and TRBV6-3, could not be told apart with the 87-base-pair reads, so those segments were excluded. In a later analysis, 16,951 TCR beta sequences were associated with specific HLA alleles at a false discovery rate of 0.05. The classifier was reported to diagnose cytomegalovirus status with high specificity and sensitivity in both the original cohort and the validation cohort. A further reported finding was that TCR beta sequences accurately predicted the HLA-A and HLA-B alleles for most subjects in the first cohort. In a later analysis, most CMV-associated TCR beta chains were found to appear HLA-restricted, with HLA associations seemingly driven largely by CMV exposure. The study listed 170 or so TCR beta chains as associated with cytomegalovirus. It was suggested by the authors that the approach could potentially be generalized to other disease states and immunological phenotypes. A later genetic analysis reported fewer N-insertions in productive TCRs among donors in an Asian-associated ancestry cluster than the roughly 620-donor mean. Because counts were too low, approximately 18 rarely observed V segments, including chromosome 9 orphons, were excluded from the earlier analysis of around 640 of the donors. In this cohort, only TCR beta chains were sequenced, and detectable features were limited by the absence of alpha or paired-chain data. A few of the identified cytomegalovirus-associated TCR beta chains were confirmed in vitro to be specific for cytomegalovirus antigens. Several of the top co-occurrence clusters appeared to be linked to parvovirus B19, influenza, CMV and Epstein-Barr virus, according to a later analysis. Assigning TCR associations to individual alleles was difficult when HLA alleles, especially DR and DQ, strongly co-occurred.

The cohort comprised under 700 healthy bone marrow donors. Cohort members were all nominally healthy when sampled, although unrecorded immune exposures were likely present. The donor was CMV seropositive and was included in the group of 250 to 300 seropositive cohort members. A peripheral blood sample was provided by each donor, and peripheral blood mononuclear cells were used for TCR beta sequencing. The Qiagen DNeasy Blood Extraction Kit was used to extract genomic DNA from the blood cell samples. Details on this clone: Its antigen is still unknown. No per-base quality is available; no much larger clone lies one base away.

Receptor amplification or capture employed the immunoSEQ multiplex PCR assay. The multiplex PCR relied on a mix of 60 forward primers for TCR Vbeta segments and 13 reverse primers for TCR Jbeta segments. Amplification of the CDR3 region of rearranged TCR beta genes was performed with a multiplex PCR assay on genomic DNA. On the Illumina HiSeq System, the amplified TCR beta libraries were sequenced as 87-base-pair reads. Per the authors' processing: A later analysis counted some 80 million unique TCR beta chains across the 550 to 700 repertoires, and 9.5 million to 11 million of these chains were shared by at least two donors. Raw reads were error-corrected and collapsed into unique sequences by a nearest-neighbor algorithm in which closely related sequences were merged to remove PCR and sequencing errors. V, D and J gene segments were assigned by aligning CDR3 sequences to IMGT reference sequences. For a sequence to be retained, a match of at least six nucleotides to both a V gene segment and a J gene segment was required. Rearrangements were called productive when the CDR3 lacked stop codons and stayed in frame with V and J; all others were non-productive. Following IMGT convention, CDR3 was defined as the stretch from the second conserved V-encoded cysteine to the conserved J-encoded phenylalanine. Sequences without an unambiguous match to a single V gene segment were excluded from the earlier analysis of approximately 560 of the donors. An earlier analysis of 587 of the donors called V segments functional above 56.7% productive rearrangements and segregating when the between-donor standard deviation exceeded 5%. A statistical classification framework was built for diagnosing cytomegalovirus status from the catalog of TCR beta chain sequences. V and J gene assignment, in a later analysis, came from comparing TCR nucleotide sequences with IMGT/GENE-DB human TR gene sequences. Using the TCRdist pipeline, a later analysis assigned CDR3 sequences along with most-parsimonious VDJ recombination scenarios. In a later analysis, each TCR beta chain was defined by its CDR3 amino acid sequence together with its V-gene family, and reads without a unique V-gene family were excluded. To address suspected cross-contamination and a sequencing artifact, a later analysis removed roughly 580 highly shared, low-generation-probability nucleotide sequences. For each public chain, a later analysis derived a clonal expansion index from normalized ranks of inferred template counts within each repertoire. In a later analysis, generation probabilities were computed using a VDJ recombination model fitted to out-of-frame rearrangements, and the results were checked against IGoR. A later analysis scored TCR-TCR, TCR-HLA and TCR-CMV co-occurrence with hypergeometric tests, applying a repertoire-size bias correction to TCR pairs. False discovery rates were estimated in a later analysis by permuting HLA or CMV assignments 20 times. In a later analysis, co-occurring TCRs were grouped using DBSCAN, and TCRdist sequence similarity was added for clustering within HLA-allele-positive subsets. Repertoires with fewer than 30,000 or more than 120,000 public chains, plus five repertoires with anomalous nucleotide sharing, were excluded from co-occurrence clustering. TCRdb stores this immuneACCESS table with in-frame sequences only. Part of the clones is absent; in the studies checked, under half of the shortfall reflects unresolved V genes, and no reason is known for the rest. That table supplies the V and J calls and clone size; D and trimming were determined from the DNA. Counted in this sample were about 72,000 clones; around 64% of them appeared once. The ten largest clonotypes hold about 20% of the sample.

The CDR3 goes from the cysteine to the phenylalanine over 13 residues. Of all the DNA, just the CDR3 is kept, 39 bases in frame from base 1. From a lookup of the germline V gene, CDR1 and CDR2 are MDHEN and SYDVKM. Trimming removed 7 bases from V and 7 bases from J, leaving 14 bases between the germline ends. The chain uses TRBV28 and TRBJ1-5; TRBD1 could be the D gene, as 6 bases match. This clonotype was sampled from a man aged 35-49 years in good health and CMV-seropositive. The sequenced sample was PBMCs. The CDR3 sequence is CASMGGGGQPQHF. The DNA sequence reads TGTGCCAGCATGGGGGGGGGCGGACAGCCCCAGCATTTT.